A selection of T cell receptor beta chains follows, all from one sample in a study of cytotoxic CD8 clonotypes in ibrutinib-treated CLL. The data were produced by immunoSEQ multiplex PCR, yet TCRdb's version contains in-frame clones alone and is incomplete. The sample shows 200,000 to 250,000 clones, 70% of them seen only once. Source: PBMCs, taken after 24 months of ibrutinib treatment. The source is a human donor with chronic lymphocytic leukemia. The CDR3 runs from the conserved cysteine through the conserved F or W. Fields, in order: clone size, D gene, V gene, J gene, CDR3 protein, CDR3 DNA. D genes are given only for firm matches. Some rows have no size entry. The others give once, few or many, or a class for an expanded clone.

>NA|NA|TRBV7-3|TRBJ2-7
CASSLWDGPYEQYF
TGTGCCAGCAGCTTATGGGACGGACCCTACGAGCAGTACTTC
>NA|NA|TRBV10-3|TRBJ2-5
CAISESTDQETQYF
TGTGCCATCAGTGAGTCGACGGATCAAGAGACCCAGTACTTC
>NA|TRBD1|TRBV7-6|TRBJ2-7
CASSQDRISYEQYF
TGTGCCAGCAGCCAGGACAGGATCTCCTACGAGCAGTACTTC
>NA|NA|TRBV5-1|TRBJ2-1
CASKIFSQRNEQFF
TGCGCCAGCAAAATTTTCAGCCAGCGGAATGAGCAGTTCTTC
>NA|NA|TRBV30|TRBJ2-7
CAYQLNSYEQYF
TGTGCCTACCAGTTAAACTCCTACGAGCAGTACTTC
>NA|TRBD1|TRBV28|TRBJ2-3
CASSTEAGTGASSGLDTQYF
TGTGCCAGCAGTACGGAGGCCGGGACAGGGGCGTCTTCTGGACTGGATACGCAGTATTTT
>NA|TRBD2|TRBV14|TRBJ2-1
CASSLRLAGNNEQFF
TGTGCCAGCAGCCTGAGACTAGCGGGGAACAATGAGCAGTTCTTC
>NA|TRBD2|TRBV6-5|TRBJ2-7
CASGSSGSGEQYF
TGTGCCAGCGGCTCTAGCGGGAGCGGCGAGCAGTACTTC
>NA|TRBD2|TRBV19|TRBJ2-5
CASSTGGGKTQYF
TGTGCCAGTAGTACGGGGGGAGGAAAGACCCAGTACTTC
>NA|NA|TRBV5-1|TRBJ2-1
CASSLAETPYNEQFF
TGCGCCAGCAGCTTGGCCGAGACTCCCTACAATGAGCAGTTCTTC
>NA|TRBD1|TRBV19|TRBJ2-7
CASSPSGTGPYEQYF
TGTGCCAGTAGCCCCTCCGGGACAGGACCCTACGAGCAGTACTTC
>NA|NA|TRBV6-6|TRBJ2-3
CASSTRTNVWPDTQYF
TGTGCCAGCAGTACTCGTACCAATGTTTGGCCAGATACGCAGTATTTT
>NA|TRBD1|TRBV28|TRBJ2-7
CASNPTGTGVREQYF
TGTGCCAGCAATCCTACCGGGACAGGGGTAAGGGAGCAGTACTTC
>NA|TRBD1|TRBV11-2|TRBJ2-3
CASSLGTGGMTDTQYF
TGTGCCAGCAGCTTAGGGACAGGGGGCATGACAGATACGCAGTATTTT
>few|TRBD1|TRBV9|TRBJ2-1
CASTEGDRARDEQFF
TGTGCCAGCACCGAGGGGGACAGGGCTAGGGATGAGCAGTTCTTC
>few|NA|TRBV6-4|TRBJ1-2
CATWHYGYTF
TGTGCCACCTGGCACTATGGCTACACCTTC
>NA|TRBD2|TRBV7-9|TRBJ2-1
CASSEPGLAGPEQFF
TGTGCCAGCAGCGAACCGGGACTAGCGGGACCTGAGCAGTTCTTC
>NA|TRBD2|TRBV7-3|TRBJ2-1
CASSLALAGINEQFF
TGTGCCAGCAGCCTCGCGCTAGCGGGGATCAATGAGCAGTTCTTC
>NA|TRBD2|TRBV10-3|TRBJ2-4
CAIIAGGPRNIQYF
TGTGCCATCATAGCGGGAGGGCCCAGAAACATTCAGTACTTC
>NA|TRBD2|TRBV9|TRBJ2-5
CASTPLSGSQQETQYF
TGTGCCAGCACCCCATTGAGCGGGAGTCAGCAAGAGACCCAGTACTTC
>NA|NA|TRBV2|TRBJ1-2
CASSEAGTVTYGYTF
TGTGCCAGCAGTGAAGCTGGGACCGTCACCTATGGCTACACCTTC
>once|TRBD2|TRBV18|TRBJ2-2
CASSELGLLNTGELFF
TGTGCCAGCTCAGAACTGGGACTATTGAACACCGGGGAGCTGTTTTTT
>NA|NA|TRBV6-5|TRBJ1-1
CASSYQDSEKAFF
TGTGCCAGCAGTTACCAGGACAGCGAAAAAGCTTTCTTT
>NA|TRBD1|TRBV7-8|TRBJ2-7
CASSSKGTASYEQYF
TGTGCCAGCAGCTCGAAAGGGACAGCCTCCTACGAGCAGTACTTC
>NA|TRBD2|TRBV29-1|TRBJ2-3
CSVEGAGGSDTQYF
TGCAGCGTTGAGGGAGCGGGAGGGTCAGATACGCAGTATTTT
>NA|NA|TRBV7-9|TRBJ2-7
CASSHPTSGRSSYEQYF
TGTGCCAGCAGCCACCCCACCTCGGGGCGTTCGTCCTACGAGCAGTACTTC
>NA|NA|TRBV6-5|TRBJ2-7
CASSQSSYEQYF
TGTGCCAGCAGTCAGAGCTCCTACGAGCAGTACTTC
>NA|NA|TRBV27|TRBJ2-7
CASSIGLPYEQYF
TGTGCCAGCAGTATTGGACTTCCCTACGAGCAGTACTTC
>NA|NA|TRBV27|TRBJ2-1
CASSLSRSPYNEQFF
TGTGCCAGCAGTTTATCGAGGAGCCCCTACAATGAGCAGTTCTTC
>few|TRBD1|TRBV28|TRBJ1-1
CASSSGQADEAFF
TGTGCCAGCAGTTCGGGACAGGCCGATGAAGCTTTCTTT
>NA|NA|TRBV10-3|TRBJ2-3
CAIMGTITDTQYF
TGTGCCATCATGGGAACTATCACAGATACGCAGTATTTT
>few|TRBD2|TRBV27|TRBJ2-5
CASSFGGRAEETQYF
TGTGCCAGCAGTTTTGGTGGGAGGGCTGAAGAGACCCAGTACTTC
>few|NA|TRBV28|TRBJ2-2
CASRKGLWTGELFF
TGTGCCAGCCGAAAGGGTCTTTGGACCGGGGAGCTGTTTTTT
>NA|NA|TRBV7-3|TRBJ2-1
CASSLGENREQFF
TGTGCCAGCAGCTTAGGGGAGAATAGGGAGCAGTTCTTC
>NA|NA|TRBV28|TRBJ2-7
CASSLSSYEQYF
TGTGCCAGCAGCCTAAGCTCCTACGAGCAGTACTTC
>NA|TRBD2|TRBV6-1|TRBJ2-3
CASRRAAGGTDTQYF
TGTGCCAGCCGCCGGGCAGCGGGAGGCACAGATACGCAGTATTTT
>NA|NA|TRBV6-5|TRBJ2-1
CASTRDSYNEQFF
TGTGCCAGTACCCGGGATTCCTACAATGAGCAGTTCTTC
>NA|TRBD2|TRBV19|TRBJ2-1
CASRLGLAGANEQFF
TGTGCCAGTAGACTAGGACTAGCGGGAGCTAATGAGCAGTTCTTC
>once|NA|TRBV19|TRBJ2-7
CASSIWAAASYEQYF
TGTGCCAGTAGTATATGGGCAGCAGCCTCCTACGAGCAGTACTTC
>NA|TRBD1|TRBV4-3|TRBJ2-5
CASSQEGTGQETQYF
TGCGCCAGCAGCCAAGAGGGGACAGGCCAAGAGACCCAGTACTTC
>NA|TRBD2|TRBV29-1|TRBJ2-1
CSETNGLAANNEQFF
TGCAGCGAGACTAATGGACTAGCGGCAAACAATGAGCAGTTCTTC
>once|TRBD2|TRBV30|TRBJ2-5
CAWSGAAGGSFYQETQYF
TGTGCCTGGAGTGGGGCAGCGGGAGGGTCTTTTTACCAAGAGACCCAGTACTTC